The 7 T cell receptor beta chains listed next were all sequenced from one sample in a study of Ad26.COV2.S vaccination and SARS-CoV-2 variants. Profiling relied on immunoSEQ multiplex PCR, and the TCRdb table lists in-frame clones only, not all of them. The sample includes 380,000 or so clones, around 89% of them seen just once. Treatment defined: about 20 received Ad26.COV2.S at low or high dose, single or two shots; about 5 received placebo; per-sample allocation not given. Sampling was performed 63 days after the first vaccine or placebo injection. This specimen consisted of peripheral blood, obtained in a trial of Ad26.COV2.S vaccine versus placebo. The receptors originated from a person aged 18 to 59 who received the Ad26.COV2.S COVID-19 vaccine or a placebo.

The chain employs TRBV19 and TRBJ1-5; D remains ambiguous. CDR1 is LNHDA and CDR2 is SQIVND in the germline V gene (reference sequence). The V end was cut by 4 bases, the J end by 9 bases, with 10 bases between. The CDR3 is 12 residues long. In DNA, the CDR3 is TGTGCCAGTAGTAACCCCCCTTCGCCCCAGCATTTT. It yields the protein CASSNPPSPQHF.

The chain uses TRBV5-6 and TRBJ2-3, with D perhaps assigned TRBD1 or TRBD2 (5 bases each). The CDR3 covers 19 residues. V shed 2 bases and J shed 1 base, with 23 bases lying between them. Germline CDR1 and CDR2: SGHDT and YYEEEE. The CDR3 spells CASSFFFFLGEFGTDTQYF. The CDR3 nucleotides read TGTGCCAGCAGCTTCTTCTTTTTTCTGGGGGAATTCGGCACAGATACGCAGTATTTT.

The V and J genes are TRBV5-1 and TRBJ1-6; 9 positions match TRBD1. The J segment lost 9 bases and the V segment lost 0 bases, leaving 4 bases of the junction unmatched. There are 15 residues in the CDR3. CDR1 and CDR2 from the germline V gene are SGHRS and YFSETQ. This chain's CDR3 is CASSLVGQGGSPLHF. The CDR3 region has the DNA TGCGCCAGCAGCTTGGTGGGACAGGGTGGTTCACCCCTCCACTTT.

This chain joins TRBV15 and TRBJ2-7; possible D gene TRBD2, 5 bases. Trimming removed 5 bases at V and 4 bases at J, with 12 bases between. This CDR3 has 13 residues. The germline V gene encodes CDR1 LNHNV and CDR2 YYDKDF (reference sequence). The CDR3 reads CATSPGVGYEQYF. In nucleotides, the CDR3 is TGTGCCACCAGCCCCGGGGTGGGGTACGAGCAGTACTTC.

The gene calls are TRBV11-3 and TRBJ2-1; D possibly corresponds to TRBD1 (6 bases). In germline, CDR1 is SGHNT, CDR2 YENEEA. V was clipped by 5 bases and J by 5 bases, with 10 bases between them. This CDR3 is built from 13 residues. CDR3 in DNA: TGTGCCAGCAGCGAGGGACATAACAATGAGCAGTTCTTC. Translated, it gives CASSEGHNNEQFF.

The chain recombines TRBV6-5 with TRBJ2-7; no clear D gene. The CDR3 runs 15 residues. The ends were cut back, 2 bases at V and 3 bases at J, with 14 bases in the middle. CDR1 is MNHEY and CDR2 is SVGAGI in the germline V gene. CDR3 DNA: TGTGCCAGCAGTTACGGGTCGGTGTCCCTCTACGAGCAGTACTTC. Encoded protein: CASSYGSVSLYEQYF.

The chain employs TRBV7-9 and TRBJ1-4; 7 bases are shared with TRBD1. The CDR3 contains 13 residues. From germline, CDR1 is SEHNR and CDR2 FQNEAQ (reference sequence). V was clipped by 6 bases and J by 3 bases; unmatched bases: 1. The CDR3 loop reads CASRTGSNEKLFF. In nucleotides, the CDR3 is TGTGCCAGCAGGACAGGGTCTAATGAAAAACTGTTTTTT.